Detailed here is one T cell receptor (beta chain). The germline CDR1 and CDR2 sequences are GTSNPN and SVGIG (reference sequence). The germline V and J ends were trimmed by 5 bases and 1 base, with 6 bases remaining between them. This CDR3 has 12 amino acids. These data are taken from a study of blood T cell repertoires in COVID-19. Libraries were prepared by immunoSEQ multiplex PCR; TCRdb keeps only in-frame clonotypes and omits some of them. Of approximately 240,000 clones listed, around 80% are singletons. The sequence came from a woman in her 40s with active or convalescent COVID-19. The specimen sequenced was peripheral blood. V and J are TRBV30 and TRBJ1-5, with D possibly being TRBD1 (5 bases). The CDR3 bases are TGTGCCTGGCGGGGGAGCAATCAGCCCCAGCATTTT. It codes for CAWRGSNQPQHF.